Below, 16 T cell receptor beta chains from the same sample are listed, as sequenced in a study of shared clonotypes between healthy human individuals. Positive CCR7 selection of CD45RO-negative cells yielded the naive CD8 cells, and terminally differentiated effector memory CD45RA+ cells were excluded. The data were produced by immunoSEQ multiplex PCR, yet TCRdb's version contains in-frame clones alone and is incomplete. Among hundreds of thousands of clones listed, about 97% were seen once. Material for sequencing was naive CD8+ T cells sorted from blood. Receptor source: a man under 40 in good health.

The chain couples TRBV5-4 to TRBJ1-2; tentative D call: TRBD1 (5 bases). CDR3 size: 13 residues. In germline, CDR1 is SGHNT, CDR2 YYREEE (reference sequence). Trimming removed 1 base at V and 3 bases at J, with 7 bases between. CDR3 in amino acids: CASSLRDYYGYTF. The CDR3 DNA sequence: TGTGCCAGCAGCTTGAGGGACTACTATGGCTACACCTTC.

In DNA form, the CDR3 reads TGTGCCAGCACTTCCGGAATGGGACAGCAAAACACCGGGGAGCTGTTTTTT. Protein: CASTSGMGQQNTGELFF. The rearrangement links TRBV27 to TRBJ2-2; 7 bases fit TRBD1. The CDR3 has 17 residues. With 7 bases clipped from V and 2 bases from J, the junction kept 13 bases outside the gene matches. Germline assignment: CDR1 MNHEY and CDR2 SMNVEV (reference sequence).

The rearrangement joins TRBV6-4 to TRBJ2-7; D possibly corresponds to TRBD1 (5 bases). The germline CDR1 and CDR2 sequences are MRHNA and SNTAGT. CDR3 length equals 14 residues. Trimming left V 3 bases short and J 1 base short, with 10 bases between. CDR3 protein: CASSEDKGSYEQYF. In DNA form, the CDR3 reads TGTGCCAGCAGTGAGGACAAAGGTTCCTACGAGCAGTACTTC.

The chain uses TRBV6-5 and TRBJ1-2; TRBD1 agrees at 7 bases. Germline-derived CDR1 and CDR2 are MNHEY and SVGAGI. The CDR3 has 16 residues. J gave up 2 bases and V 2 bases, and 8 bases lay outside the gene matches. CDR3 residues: CASSYRDRAKNYGYTF. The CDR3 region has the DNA TGTGCCAGCAGTTACCGGGACAGAGCCAAAAACTATGGCTACACCTTC.

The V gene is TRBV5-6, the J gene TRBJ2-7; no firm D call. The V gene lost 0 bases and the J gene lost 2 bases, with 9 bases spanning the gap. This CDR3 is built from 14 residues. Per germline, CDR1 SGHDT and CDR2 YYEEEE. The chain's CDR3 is CASSLEQLTYEQYF. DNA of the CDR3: TGTGCCAGCAGCTTGGAACAGCTAACCTACGAGCAGTACTTC. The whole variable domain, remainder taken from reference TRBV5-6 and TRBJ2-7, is DAGVTQSPTHLIKTRGQQVTLRCSPKSGHDTVSWYQQALGQGPQFIFQYYEEEERQRGNFPDRFSGHQFPNYSSELNVNALLLGDSALYLCASSLEQLTYEQYFGPGTRLTVT.

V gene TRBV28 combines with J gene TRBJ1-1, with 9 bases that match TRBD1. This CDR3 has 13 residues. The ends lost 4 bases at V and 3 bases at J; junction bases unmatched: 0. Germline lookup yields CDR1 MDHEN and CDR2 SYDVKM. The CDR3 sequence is CASSWDRDTEAFF. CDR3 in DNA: TGTGCCAGCAGTTGGGACAGGGACACTGAAGCTTTCTTT.

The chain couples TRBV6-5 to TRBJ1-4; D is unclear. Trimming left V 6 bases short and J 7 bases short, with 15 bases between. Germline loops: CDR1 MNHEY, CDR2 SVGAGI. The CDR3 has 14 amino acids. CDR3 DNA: TGTGCCAGCAGGGAGTTCCTTGCGGGTGAAAAACTGTTTTTT. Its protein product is CASREFLAGEKLFF.

This chain's CDR3 is CASSLNLAGRTDTQYF. The CDR3 DNA reads TGTGCCAGCAGCTTGAACCTAGCGGGACGCACAGATACGCAGTATTTT. The chain joins TRBV5-5 to TRBJ2-3; the match to TRBD2 covers 9 bases. Germline CDR1 reads SGHKS; CDR2 reads YYEKEE (reference sequence). The CDR3 contains 16 residues. J lost 1 base, V lost 1 base, and 4 bases had no gene match.

The chain's CDR3 is CASSLTGGEETQYF. The CDR3 DNA sequence: TGTGCCAGCAGTTTGACAGGGGGCGAAGAGACCCAGTACTTC. The chain recombines TRBV27 with TRBJ2-5, with 10 bases lining up with TRBD1. V gave up 3 bases and J gave up 3 bases; unmatched junction bases: 1. There are 14 residues in the CDR3. Germline V gives CDR1 MNHEY, CDR2 SMNVEV (reference sequence).

This chain's CDR3 is CASSLDGGSYNEQFF. The CDR3 bases are TGTGCCAGCAGCTTAGACGGGGGCTCCTACAATGAGCAGTTCTTC. The chain combines TRBV7-2 with TRBJ2-1, with D maybe TRBD2 (6 bases). V dropped 1 base and J dropped 0 bases, with 7 bases sitting between them. CDR1 and CDR2 (germline): SGHTA, FQGNSA. The CDR3 consists of 15 residues.

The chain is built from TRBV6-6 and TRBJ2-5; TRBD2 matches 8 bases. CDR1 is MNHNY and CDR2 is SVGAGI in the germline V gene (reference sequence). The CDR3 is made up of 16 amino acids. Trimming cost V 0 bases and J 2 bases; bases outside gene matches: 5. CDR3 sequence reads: CASSYSRERGQETQYF. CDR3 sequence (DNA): TGTGCCAGCAGTTACTCACGTGAGCGGGGGCAAGAGACCCAGTACTTC.

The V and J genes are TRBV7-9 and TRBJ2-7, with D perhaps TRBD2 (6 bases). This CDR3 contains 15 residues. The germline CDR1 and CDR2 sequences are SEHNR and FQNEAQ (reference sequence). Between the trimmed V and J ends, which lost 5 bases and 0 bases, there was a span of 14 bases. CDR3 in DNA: TGTGCCAGCAGCAGACCTGACGGGAGCTCCTACGAGCAGTACTTC. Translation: CASSRPDGSSYEQYF.

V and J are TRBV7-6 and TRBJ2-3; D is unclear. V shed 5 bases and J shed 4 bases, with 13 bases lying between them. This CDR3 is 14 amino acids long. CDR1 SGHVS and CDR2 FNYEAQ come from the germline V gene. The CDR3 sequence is CASSGRISADTQYF. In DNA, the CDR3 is TGTGCCAGCAGCGGCAGAATTTCGGCAGATACGCAGTATTTT. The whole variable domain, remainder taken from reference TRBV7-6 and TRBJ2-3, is GAGVSQSPRYKVTKRGQDVALRCDPISGHVSLYWYRQALGQGPEFLTYFNYEAQQDKSGLPNDRFSAERPEGSISTLTIQRTEQRDSAMYRCASSGRISADTQYFGPGTRLTVL.

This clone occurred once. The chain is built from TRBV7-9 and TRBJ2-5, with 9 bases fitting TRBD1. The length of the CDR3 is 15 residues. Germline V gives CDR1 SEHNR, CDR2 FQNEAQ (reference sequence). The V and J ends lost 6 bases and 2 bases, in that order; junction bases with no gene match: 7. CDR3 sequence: CASRETGGRQETQYF. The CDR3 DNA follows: TGTGCCAGCAGGGAGACAGGGGGTCGTCAAGAGACCCAGTACTTC.

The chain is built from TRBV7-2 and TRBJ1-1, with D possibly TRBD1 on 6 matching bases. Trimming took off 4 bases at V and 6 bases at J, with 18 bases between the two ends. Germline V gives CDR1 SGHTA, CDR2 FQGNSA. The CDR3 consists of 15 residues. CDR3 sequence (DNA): TGTGCCAGCAGCTCAGTTGGGGGGGCTTCGGCTGAAGCTTTCTTT. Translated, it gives CASSSVGGASAEAFF.

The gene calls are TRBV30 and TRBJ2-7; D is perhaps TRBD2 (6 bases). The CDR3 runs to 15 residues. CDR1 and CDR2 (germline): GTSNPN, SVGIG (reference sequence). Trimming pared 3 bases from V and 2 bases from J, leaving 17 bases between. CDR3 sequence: CAWRPAGTRTYEQYF. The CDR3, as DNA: TGTGCCTGGAGACCGGCCGGGACTCGGACCTACGAGCAGTACTTC.